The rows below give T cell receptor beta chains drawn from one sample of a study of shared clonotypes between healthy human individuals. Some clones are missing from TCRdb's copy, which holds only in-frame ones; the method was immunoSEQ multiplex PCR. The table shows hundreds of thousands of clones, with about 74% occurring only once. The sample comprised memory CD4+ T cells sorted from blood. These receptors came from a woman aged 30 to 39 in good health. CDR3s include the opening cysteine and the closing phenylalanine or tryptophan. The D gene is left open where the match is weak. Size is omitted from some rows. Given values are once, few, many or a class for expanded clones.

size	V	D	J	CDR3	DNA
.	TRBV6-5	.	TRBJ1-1	CASSRTENTEAFF	TGTGCCAGCAGCAGGACAGAGAACACTGAAGCTTTCTTT
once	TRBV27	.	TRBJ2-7	CASSLSSPARGYEQYF	TGTGCCAGCAGTTTATCCTCCCCGGCGAGGGGATACGAGCAGTACTTC
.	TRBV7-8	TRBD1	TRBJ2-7	CASSLATGIHEQYF	TGTGCCAGCAGCTTAGCGACAGGGATCCACGAGCAGTACTTC
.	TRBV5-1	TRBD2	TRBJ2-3	CASSTTSGSADTQYF	TGCGCCAGCAGCACGACTAGCGGGAGTGCAGATACGCAGTATTTT
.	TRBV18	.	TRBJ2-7	CASSPGGSYEQYF	TGTGCCAGCTCCCCAGGGGGGTCGTACGAGCAGTACTTC
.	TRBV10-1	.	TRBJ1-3	CASSQPIYF	TGCGCCAGCAGTCAGCCCATATATTTT
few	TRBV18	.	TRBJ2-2	CASSPPGDTGELFF	TGTGCCAGCTCACCGCCCGGGGACACCGGGGAGCTGTTTTTT
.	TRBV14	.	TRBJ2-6	CASSPRVSGANVLTF	TGTGCCAGCAGCCCCAGGGTCTCTGGGGCCAACGTCCTGACTTTC
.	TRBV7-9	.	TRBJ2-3	CASSLDTQSGYF	TGTGCCAGCAGCTTAGACACCCAAAGTGGGTATTTT
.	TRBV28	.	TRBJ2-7	CASSSGGRSYEQYF	TGTGCCAGCAGTTCCGGGGGGCGATCCTACGAGCAGTACTTC
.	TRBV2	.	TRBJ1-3	CASSEQIVSGNTIYF	TGTGCCAGCAGTGAACAGATTGTCTCTGGAAACACCATATATTTT
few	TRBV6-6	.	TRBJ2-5	CASSSDSGRETQYF	TGTGCCAGCAGTTCTGATAGTGGGCGCGAGACCCAGTACTTC
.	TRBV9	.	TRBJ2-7	CASSSPRGSRESEQYF	TGTGCCAGCAGCTCTCCCCGGGGGTCCAGGGAGAGCGAGCAGTACTTC
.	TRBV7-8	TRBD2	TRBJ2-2	CASSPSGTNTGELFF	TGTGCCAGCAGCCCTAGCGGGACGAACACCGGGGAGCTGTTTTTT
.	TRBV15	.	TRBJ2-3	CATSRGGWAIDADTQYF	TGTGCCACCAGCAGAGGGGGGTGGGCTATCGACGCAGATACGCAGTATTTT
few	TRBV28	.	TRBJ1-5	CASSLAALQPQHF	TGTGCCAGCAGTTTAGCAGCATTACAGCCCCAGCATTTT
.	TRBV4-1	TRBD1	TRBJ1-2	CASSHYTGDYGYTF	TGCGCCAGCAGCCACTATACAGGGGACTATGGCTACACCTTC
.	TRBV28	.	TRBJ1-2	CASSLVQTIYGYTF	TGTGCCAGCAGTTTAGTTCAGACTATCTATGGCTACACCTTC
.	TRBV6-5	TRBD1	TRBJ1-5	CASSDRVNQPQHF	TGTGCCAGCAGTGACAGGGTGAATCAGCCCCAGCATTTT
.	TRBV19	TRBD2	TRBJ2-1	CASSIGGLGYNEQFF	TGTGCCAGTAGTATCGGGGGACTAGGGTACAATGAGCAGTTCTTC
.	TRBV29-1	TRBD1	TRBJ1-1	CSVSGQGESTNTEAFF	TGCAGCGTTTCCGGACAGGGTGAATCCACGAACACTGAAGCTTTCTTT
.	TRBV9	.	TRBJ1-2	CASSGSGQWKRGYTF	TGTGCCAGCAGCGGGAGCGGTCAATGGAAAAGGGGCTACACCTTC
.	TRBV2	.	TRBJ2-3	CASAISNTQYF	TGTGCCAGCGCAATCTCCAACACGCAGTATTTT
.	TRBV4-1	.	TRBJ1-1	CASSQETGVRAFF	TGCGCCAGCAGCCAAGAAACAGGAGTACGGGCTTTCTTT
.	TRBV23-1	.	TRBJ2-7	CASSQSKVDGSTYEQYF	TGCGCCAGCAGTCAATCGAAGGTGGACGGATCCACCTACGAGCAGTACTTC
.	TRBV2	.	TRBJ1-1	CASSQQELLAFF	TGTGCCAGCAGCCAACAGGAACTCTTAGCTTTCTTT
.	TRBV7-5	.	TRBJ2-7	CVRSPGRCQRGVEQYF	TGTGTCAGAAGCCCTGGTAGGTGTCAACGGGGCGTCGAGCAGTACTTC
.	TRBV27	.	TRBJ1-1	CASSLYRGGEMNTEAFF	TGTGCCAGCAGTTTATATAGGGGAGGGGAAATGAACACTGAAGCTTTCTTT
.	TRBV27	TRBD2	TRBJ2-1	CASSFLAGGPLNEQFF	TGTGCCAGCAGTTTCCTAGCGGGAGGGCCTCTCAATGAGCAGTTCTTC
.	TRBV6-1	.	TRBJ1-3	CASSVVADSGNTIYF	TGTGCCAGCAGTGTTGTGGCAGACTCTGGAAACACCATATATTTT
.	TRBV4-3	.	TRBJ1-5	CASSQGFREGQPQHF	TGCGCCAGCAGCCAAGGGTTCAGGGAAGGACAGCCCCAGCATTTT
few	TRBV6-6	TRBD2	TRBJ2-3	CASSRDYGDTQYF	TGTGCCAGCAGTCGGGACTATGGGGATACGCAGTATTTT
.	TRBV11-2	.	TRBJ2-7	CASSSRPGPYEQYF	TGTGCCAGCAGCTCCAGACCCGGACCGTACGAGCAGTACTTC
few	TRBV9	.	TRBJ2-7	CASSVAPGHSYEQYF	TGTGCCAGCAGCGTAGCTCCGGGACACTCCTACGAGCAGTACTTC
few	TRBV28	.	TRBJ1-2	CASSLSGQSYGYTF	TGTGCCAGCAGTTTATCTGGACAGAGCTATGGCTACACCTTC
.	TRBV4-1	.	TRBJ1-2	CASSQVQDYGYTF	TGCGCCAGCAGCCAAGTGCAGGACTATGGCTACACCTTC
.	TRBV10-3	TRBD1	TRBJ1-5	CAISKTGQEGREPQHF	TGTGCCATCAGTAAAACTGGACAGGAGGGGAGGGAGCCCCAGCATTTT
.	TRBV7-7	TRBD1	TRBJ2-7	CASSAGQGAIEQYF	TGTGCCAGCAGCGCCGGACAGGGGGCTATCGAGCAGTACTTC
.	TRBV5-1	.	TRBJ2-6	CASSLGTGSGANVLTF	TGCGCCAGCAGCTTGGGTACGGGCTCTGGGGCCAACGTCCTGACTTTC
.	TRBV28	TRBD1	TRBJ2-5	CASRGRDRGRVQYF	TGTGCCAGCAGAGGCCGGGACAGGGGCCGTGTCCAGTACTTC
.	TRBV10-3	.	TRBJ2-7	CASRGGSGRKEMTYEQYF	TGTGCCTCCAGAGGGGGCAGCGGGAGAAAGGAGATGACCTACGAGCAGTACTTC
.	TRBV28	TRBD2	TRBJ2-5	CASSHHRTSGRGLQETQYF	TGTGCCAGCAGCCACCACCGGACTAGCGGGAGAGGGTTACAAGAGACCCAGTACTTC
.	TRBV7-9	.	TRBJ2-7	CASSLEGALYEQYF	TGTGCCAGCAGCTTGGAGGGAGCCCTCTACGAGCAGTACTTC
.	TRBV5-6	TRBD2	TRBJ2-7	CASSLTVGLAPYEQYF	TGTGCCAGCAGCTTAACCGTGGGACTAGCGCCCTACGAGCAGTACTTC
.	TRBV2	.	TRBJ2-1	CASMDPLGFEQFF	TGTGCCAGCATGGATCCCCTGGGGTTTGAGCAGTTCTTC
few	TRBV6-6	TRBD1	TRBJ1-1	CASSLGQGALNTEAFF	TGTGCCAGCAGCCTTGGACAGGGGGCTCTGAACACTGAAGCTTTCTTT
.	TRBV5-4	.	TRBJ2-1	CASSFPYNEQFF	TGTGCCAGCAGCTTCCCATACAATGAGCAGTTCTTC
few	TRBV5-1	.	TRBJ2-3	CASSFGTDTQYF	TGCGCCAGCAGCTTCGGCACAGATACGCAGTATTTT
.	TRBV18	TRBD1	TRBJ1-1	CASSSARTGLNTEAFF	TGTGCCAGCTCGTCAGCCCGGACAGGGCTGAACACTGAAGCTTTCTTT
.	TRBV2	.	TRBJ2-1	CASSEWASASQFF	TGTGCCAGCAGTGAGTGGGCTAGCGCTAGTCAGTTCTTC
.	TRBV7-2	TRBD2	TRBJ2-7	CASSLTSGSSYEQYF	TGTGCCAGCAGCCTGACTAGCGGGAGCTCCTACGAGCAGTACTTC
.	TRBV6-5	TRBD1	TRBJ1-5	CASRPGQGDQPQHF	TGTGCCAGCAGACCGGGACAGGGAGATCAGCCCCAGCATTTT
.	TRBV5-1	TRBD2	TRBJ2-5	CASSKASSGRFETQYF	TGCGCCAGCAGCAAAGCGTCTAGCGGGAGATTCGAGACCCAGTACTTC